A single sample is the source of the 30 T cell receptor beta chains below, sequenced in a study of spatial heterogeneity in lung cancer. TCRdb re-called the 5' RACE reads with MiXCR, one entry per CDR3 protein. The repertoire consists of more than 75,000 distinct CDR3 sequences, with roughly 21% occurring once and the leading ten covering 21%. The time point was: blood at routine non-recurrence follow-up after resection. The sequencing used PBMCs, collected at follow-up. The origin of the receptors is a male donor with early-stage non-small cell lung cancer.

This clonotype was recorded a few times. CDR3 DNA sequence: TGTGCCAGCAGTTATGGGAGGGATGAAAAACTGTTTTTT. Translating it yields CASSYGRDEKLFF. This chain connects TRBV6-6 to TRBJ1-4; unclear D gene. Germline CDR1 MNHNY, CDR2 SVGAGI (reference sequence). Trimming removed 3 bases at V and 6 bases at J, with 8 bases between. The CDR3 contains 13 residues.

The chain recombines TRBV12-3 or TRBV12-4 with TRBJ2-3, with a possible D match to TRBD2 (6 bases). CDR3 size: 15 residues. Trimming removed 2 bases at V and 2 bases at J, with 11 bases between. The CDR3 region has the DNA TGTGCCAGCAGTTTAAGGGCGGGAAACACAGATACGCAGTATTTT. Translation: CASSLRAGNTDTQYF.

This clonotype has only a few counts. The chain carries TRBV12-3 or TRBV12-4 and TRBJ2-3; TRBD1 agrees at 9 bases. The CDR3 totals 17 residues. Germline trimming cut 5 bases from V and 2 bases from J; bases unmatched to any gene: 11. CDR3 DNA sequence: TGTGCCAGCAGTCTACCGGACAGGGGTGTTTTCACAGATACGCAGTATTTT. It specifies CASSLPDRGVFTDTQYF.

In DNA form, the CDR3 reads TGTGCCAGTAGTCCCCTTGTTGGGGGAATTTCCAAAAACATTCAGTACTTC. It specifies CASSPLVGGISKNIQYF. The chain couples TRBV19 to TRBJ2-4, with D tentatively TRBD1 or TRBD2 (5 bases each). CDR3 length equals 17 residues. Trimming pared 5 bases from V and 2 bases from J, leaving 19 bases between. CDR1 is LNHDA and CDR2 is SQIVND in the germline V gene (reference sequence).

This rearrangement joins TRBV5-1 to TRBJ1-2; D is unresolved. Trimming left V 4 bases short and J 5 bases short, with 12 bases between. From germline, CDR1 is SGHRS and CDR2 YFSETQ. The length of the CDR3 is 13 residues. CDR3 sequence (DNA): TGCGCCAGCAGCCCCCTAGGGCAGTATGGCTACACCTTC. This encodes CASSPLGQYGYTF.

This clonotype was seen a handful of times. The V gene is TRBV23-1, the J gene TRBJ2-5, with D possibly TRBD1 on 6 matching bases. TRBV23-1 is given ORF status, its function remaining uncertain. The V end was cut by 3 bases, the J end by 5 bases, with 22 bases between. CDR3 length: 17 residues. CDR3: CASSQNHNRVLGETQYF. The CDR3 coding sequence is TGCGCCAGCAGTCAGAACCATAACAGGGTCCTTGGGGAGACCCAGTACTTC.

This clonotype was seen many times. The rearrangement joins TRBV20-1 to TRBJ1-1, with unresolved D. Germline CDR1 is DFQATT and CDR2 is SNEGSKA (reference sequence). V shed 6 bases and J shed 5 bases, with 10 bases lying between them. This CDR3 has 11 amino acids. Written as DNA, the CDR3 is TGCAGTGCCCAGCAAGGTACTGAAGCTTTCTTT. It translates to CSAQQGTEAFF.

This clonotype was counted a few times. The V call is TRBV7-6, the J call TRBJ2-1; D not resolved. The length of the CDR3 is 16 residues. Germline V CDR1 and CDR2: SGHVS, FNYEAQ. V was cut by 1 base and J by 5 bases, with 15 bases left in between. This CDR3 reads CASSLDTPLTHNEQFF. The CDR3, as DNA: TGTGCCAGCAGCTTAGATACCCCTCTTACGCACAATGAGCAGTTCTTC.

This clonotype was seen a few times. The V call is TRBV20-1, the J call TRBJ2-3; D is undetermined. CDR1 and CDR2 from the germline V gene are DFQATT and SNEGSKA (reference sequence). The ends were cut back, 3 bases at V and 0 bases at J, with 13 bases in the middle. The CDR3 length is 15 residues. The DNA for the CDR3 is TGCAGTGCTAGCGCCAAAGGCAGGAGCACAGATACGCAGTATTTT. This codes for CSASAKGRSTDTQYF.

The chain couples TRBV5-1 to TRBJ1-2, with unresolved D. The ends were cut back, 3 bases at V and 6 bases at J, with 15 bases in the middle. The CDR3 consists of 14 residues. CDR1 and CDR2 from the germline V gene are SGHRS and YFSETQ. The CDR3 DNA is TGCGCCAGCAGCTCCGACATCTCCTGGGATGGCTACACCTTC. Its protein is CASSSDISWDGYTF.

CDR3 amino acids: CASSVTGGLGEQFF. CDR3 nucleotides: TGCGCCAGCAGCGTGACAGGGGGTTTAGGTGAGCAGTTCTTC. The chain is built from TRBV5-1 and TRBJ2-1, with 9 bases that match TRBD1. This CDR3 comprises 14 residues. CDR1 and CDR2 from the germline V gene are SGHRS and YFSETQ. V shed 4 bases and J 9 bases; nucleotides not matched to a gene: 8.

Points on this clonotype: At one end, the junction sequence differs from germline, possibly due to a read error. The rearrangement uses TRBV2 and TRBJ2-1; D might be TRBD2 (6 bases). Germline CDR1 reads SNHLY; CDR2 reads FYNNEI. This CDR3 spans 13 amino acids. This CDR3 is CASSVRPGLAWGF. CDR3 DNA sequence: TGTGCCAGCAGCGTACGTCCGGGACTTGCCTGGGGCTTC. Full variable domain (missing parts from reference TRBV2 and TRBJ2-1): EPEVTQTPSHQVTQMGQEVILRCVPISNHLYFYWYRQILGQKVEFLVSFYNNEISEKSEIFDDQFSVERPDGSNFTLKIRSTKLEDSAMYFCASSVRPGLAWGFGPGTRLTVL.

This clonotype turned up a few times. V gene TRBV10-3 combines with J gene TRBJ2-1, with 10 positions matching TRBD1. Germline trimming cut 10 bases from V and 7 bases from J; bases unmatched to any gene: 10. CDR1 is ENHRY and CDR2 is SYGVKD in the germline V gene. The CDR3 runs to 14 residues. The CDR3 loop is CATGGTGVGNEQFF. The DNA for the CDR3 is TGTGCCACCGGAGGGACAGGGGTCGGGAATGAGCAGTTCTTC.

V is TRBV5-1 and J is TRBJ2-2; D unresolved. The CDR3 sequence is 15 residues long. Germline V gives CDR1 SGHRS, CDR2 YFSETQ. V gave up 1 base and J gave up 5 bases, with 12 bases separating them. The CDR3 reads CASSLSLYKTGELFF. The CDR3 DNA sequence: TGCGCCAGCAGCTTGTCCCTATACAAGACCGGGGAGCTGTTTTTT.

This chain links TRBV3-1 with TRBJ1-5; weak D call: TRBD1 (5 bases). CDR1 and CDR2 from the germline V gene are LGHDT and YNNKEL (reference sequence). Between the trimmed V and J ends, which lost 4 bases and 4 bases, there was a span of 14 bases. The CDR3 is made up of 15 amino acids. CDR3 residues: CASSLGPTRNQPQHF. As DNA, the CDR3 is TGTGCCAGCAGCCTGGGACCGACTAGGAATCAGCCCCAGCATTTT.

This sequence joins TRBV20-1 and TRBJ2-4, with a weak D call TRBD2 (6 bases). This CDR3 contains 14 residues. Germline assignment: CDR1 DFQATT and CDR2 SNEGSKA (reference sequence). The V end was cut by 0 bases, the J end by 9 bases, with 15 bases between. CDR3 region: CSARDLGREGIQYF. The CDR3 bases are TGCAGTGCTAGAGATTTAGGGCGGGAAGGCATTCAGTACTTC.

This chain uses TRBV3-1 with TRBJ1-2; D uncertain. There are 11 residues in the CDR3. V shed 2 bases and J shed 8 bases, with 6 bases lying between them. Per germline, CDR1 LGHDT and CDR2 YNNKEL (reference sequence). The CDR3 DNA reads TGTGCCAGCAGCCAATATGGCGGCTACACCTTC. Protein: CASSQYGGYTF.

This rearrangement joins TRBV6-1 to TRBJ1-1; no definite D call. Trimming stripped 8 bases from V and 1 base from J, with 11 bases between. Germline-derived CDR1 and CDR2 are MNHNS and SASEGT. The CDR3 has 13 amino acids. Here the CDR3 reads CASGLWENTEAFF. In DNA form, the CDR3 reads TGTGCCAGCGGTCTATGGGAGAACACTGAAGCTTTCTTT.

A few counts support this clonotype. This sequence joins TRBV29-1 and TRBJ2-3; the match to TRBD1 covers 7 bases. In germline, CDR1 is SQVTM, CDR2 ANQGSEA. The CDR3 is 13 residues long. V gave up 6 bases and J gave up 4 bases; unmatched junction bases: 7. CDR3 residues: CSVTGSGADTQYF. CDR3 DNA: TGCAGCGTGACAGGGTCTGGTGCAGATACGCAGTATTTT.

The rearrangement links TRBV2 to TRBJ2-7, with D possibly TRBD1 on 6 matching bases. The length of the CDR3 is 12 residues. Trimming left V 7 bases short and J 7 bases short, with 14 bases between. CDR1 SNHLY and CDR2 FYNNEI come from the germline V gene. This chain's CDR3 is CASKAGAGEQYF. For the CDR3, the DNA is TGTGCCAGCAAGGCAGGGGCTGGGGAGCAGTACTTC.

CDR3 sequence reads: CASSQDAGADTEAFF. The CDR3 DNA sequence: TGTGCCAGCAGCCAAGACGCAGGAGCTGACACTGAAGCTTTCTTT. This chain uses TRBV3-1 with TRBJ1-1; D uncertain. Trimming took off 0 bases at V and 3 bases at J, with 11 bases between the two ends. Germline V gives CDR1 LGHDT, CDR2 YNNKEL (reference sequence). The CDR3 runs to 15 residues.

This chain uses TRBV27 with TRBJ1-5; D possibly corresponds to TRBD1 (5 bases). Trimming shortened V by 7 bases and J by 1 base, and 20 bases separated the two germline ends. The CDR3 sequence is 17 residues long. Germline V gives CDR1 MNHEY, CDR2 SMNVEV (reference sequence). The CDR3 region is CASTGRPPRGSNQPQHF. The CDR3 coding sequence is TGTGCCAGCACGGGACGCCCTCCACGTGGAAGCAATCAGCCCCAGCATTTT.

The chain joins TRBV7-8 to TRBJ1-3; D not certain. The germline V and J ends were trimmed by 0 bases and 2 bases, with 11 bases remaining between them. The CDR3 consists of 16 residues. Germline V gene data show CDR1 as SGHVS and CDR2 as FQNEAQ. This chain's CDR3 is CASSLANTAPGNTIYF. The CDR3 nucleotides read TGTGCCAGCAGCTTAGCGAACACAGCTCCTGGAAACACCATATATTTT.

The genes are TRBV7-9 and TRBJ1-1; weak D call: TRBD1 (6 bases). Germline CDR1 and CDR2: SEHNR and FQNEAQ (reference sequence). The CDR3 totals 14 residues. V lost 0 bases and J 8 bases, leaving 13 bases between the germline ends. The CDR3 bases are TGTGCCAGCAGCTTAGCATCAGGGGCTGAGGAAGCTTTCTTT. It yields the protein CASSLASGAEEAFF.

This clonotype occurred a few times. The rearrangement joins TRBV20-1 to TRBJ2-1; TRBD2 agrees at 9 bases. The CDR3 runs to 14 residues. The J segment lost 8 bases and the V segment lost 6 bases, leaving 11 bases of the junction unmatched. The germline CDR1 and CDR2 sequences are DFQATT and SNEGSKA (reference sequence). The CDR3 nucleotides are TGCAGTGCCCCCCGGAGCGGGAGGACGGATGAGCAGTTCTTC. It yields the protein CSAPRSGRTDEQFF.

This clonotype has just a few counts. Here the CDR3 reads CASSHALTGRSYNEQFF. As DNA, the CDR3 is TGTGCCAGCAGCCATGCCCTTACAGGGCGCTCCTACAATGAGCAGTTCTTC. The rearrangement links TRBV3-1 to TRBJ2-1; weak D call: TRBD1 (6 bases). Germline CDR1 LGHDT, CDR2 YNNKEL (reference sequence). The CDR3 spans 17 residues. V lost 3 bases to trimming and J lost 0 bases, with 15 bases between them.

DNA for the CDR3: TGTGCCAGCAGTTACGAATTCCTGGCTGGGAGCTCCTATAATTCACCCCTCCACTTT. Amino acid sequence: CASSYEFLAGSSYNSPLHF. The J gene is TRBJ1-6, the V gene TRBV6-5; no clear D. The germline gives CDR1 MNHEY, CDR2 SVGAGI. This CDR3 contains 19 residues. Trimming stripped 2 bases from V and 0 bases from J, with 17 bases between.

With regard to this clonotype: A junction end diverges from the germline sequence, so it may reflect a read error. The chain links TRBV7-6 to TRBJ2-3; possible D gene TRBD1, 5 bases. Germline V gives CDR1 SGHVS, CDR2 FNYEAQ. The CDR3 length is 13 residues. CDR3: CPGRAGLPDTQYF. The CDR3 nucleotides are TGCCCTGGAAGAGCAGGGTTACCAGATACGCAGTATTTT.

This clonotype has at least ten counts. The chain employs TRBV6-2 or TRBV6-3 and TRBJ2-7; D is possibly TRBD2 (5 bases). Trimming pared 5 bases from V and 3 bases from J, leaving 14 bases between. CDR1 and CDR2 from the germline V gene are MNHEY and SVGEGT. CDR3 size: 14 residues. The CDR3 bases are TGTGCCAGCAGTCCACCGGGAAGACTCTACGAGCAGTACGTC. Translating it yields CASSPPGRLYEQYV.

The rearrangement joins TRBV20-1 to TRBJ2-1, with D perhaps TRBD1 (5 bases). The CDR3 loop spans 13 amino acids. Germline V CDR1 and CDR2: DFQATT, SNEGSKA (reference sequence). The CDR3 DNA sequence: TGCAGCACGCCCCCAAGGGGCATGAATGAGCAGTTCTTC. Translating gives CSTPPRGMNEQFF.